This is a list of T cell receptor beta chains from one sample in a study of blood T cell repertoires in COVID-19. Produced via immunoSEQ multiplex PCR; TCRdb's table is partial and in-frame only. The sample has about 410,000 clones; around 91% are singletons. The sample consisted of PBMCs or T cells enriched from blood (not recorded which). Receptors were obtained from a man aged 18 to 35 who had recovered from COVID-19. Both conserved end residues are part of each CDR3. A D gene is named only where the DNA matches it firmly. Where a row states a size, it is once, few, many or the class of an expanded clone; other rows omit it.

v_call: TRBV19; d_call: -; clone_size: -; j_call: TRBJ2-2; cdr3_aa: CASSAATPRGELFF; cdr3_nt: TGTGCCAGTAGTGCGGCCACCCCACGCGGGGAGCTGTTTTTT
v_call: TRBV24-1; d_call: TRBD2; clone_size: -; j_call: TRBJ2-3; cdr3_aa: CATRTSAHSTDTQYF; cdr3_nt: TGTGCCACCAGGACTAGCGCCCATAGCACAGATACGCAGTATTTT
v_call: TRBV5-1; d_call: -; clone_size: -; j_call: TRBJ2-2; cdr3_aa: CASSTQGGTGELFF; cdr3_nt: TGCGCCAGCAGTACTCAGGGAGGCACCGGGGAGCTGTTTTTT
v_call: TRBV7-2; d_call: TRBD2; clone_size: -; j_call: TRBJ2-5; cdr3_aa: CASSSDGLAQETQYF; cdr3_nt: TGTGCCAGCAGCTCCGACGGACTAGCCCAAGAGACCCAGTACTTC
v_call: TRBV6-1; d_call: -; clone_size: -; j_call: TRBJ1-4; cdr3_aa: CASSEKIGFRGNEKLFF; cdr3_nt: TGTGCCAGCAGTGAAAAGATAGGGTTTAGGGGGAATGAAAAACTGTTTTTT
v_call: TRBV9; d_call: -; clone_size: -; j_call: TRBJ1-1; cdr3_aa: CASSAFGPEAFF; cdr3_nt: TGTGCCAGCAGCGCGTTTGGGCCTGAAGCTTTCTTT
v_call: TRBV30; d_call: TRBD1; clone_size: -; j_call: TRBJ1-1; cdr3_aa: CAWSEGADTEAFF; cdr3_nt: TGTGCCTGGAGTGAGGGGGCTGACACTGAAGCTTTCTTT
v_call: TRBV10-1; d_call: -; clone_size: once; j_call: TRBJ2-7; cdr3_aa: CASSKGGYEQYF; cdr3_nt: TGCGCCAGCAGCAAGGGGGGGTACGAGCAGTACTTC
v_call: TRBV12-5; d_call: TRBD1; clone_size: -; j_call: TRBJ1-5; cdr3_aa: CASGLAGTGLNQPQHF; cdr3_nt: TGTGCTAGTGGTTTGGCCGGGACAGGCCTCAATCAGCCCCAGCATTTT
v_call: TRBV6-6; d_call: TRBD1; clone_size: once; j_call: TRBJ1-3; cdr3_aa: CASSHGQVTGNTIYF; cdr3_nt: TGTGCCAGCAGTCACGGACAGGTTACAGGAAACACCATATATTTT
v_call: TRBV2; d_call: -; clone_size: few; j_call: TRBJ1-2; cdr3_aa: CASSEARARNLYGYTF; cdr3_nt: TGTGCCAGCAGTGAAGCGCGGGCACGAAACCTCTATGGCTACACCTTC
v_call: TRBV4-1; d_call: TRBD1; clone_size: -; j_call: TRBJ1-4; cdr3_aa: CASSPTGATNEKLFF; cdr3_nt: TGCGCCAGCAGCCCGACAGGGGCCACTAATGAAAAACTGTTTTTT
v_call: TRBV9; d_call: -; clone_size: -; j_call: TRBJ1-5; cdr3_aa: CASSVGQGGNQPQHF; cdr3_nt: TGTGCCAGCAGCGTAGGGCAGGGTGGCAATCAGCCCCAGCATTTT
v_call: TRBV5-1; d_call: -; clone_size: -; j_call: TRBJ1-5; cdr3_aa: CASSFNGDRRQPQHF; cdr3_nt: TGCGCCAGCAGCTTTAACGGGGATCGACGTCAGCCCCAGCATTTT
v_call: TRBV19; d_call: -; clone_size: -; j_call: TRBJ1-2; cdr3_aa: CASSITRQATYGYTF; cdr3_nt: TGTGCCAGTAGTATAACTCGACAGGCTACTTATGGCTACACCTTC
v_call: TRBV28; d_call: TRBD1; clone_size: -; j_call: TRBJ2-1; cdr3_aa: CASSLDRGLFYNEQFF; cdr3_nt: TGTGCCAGCAGTCTCGACAGGGGTCTTTTCTACAATGAGCAGTTCTTC
v_call: TRBV19; d_call: -; clone_size: -; j_call: TRBJ1-1; cdr3_aa: CASSLYTEAFF; cdr3_nt: TGTGCCAGTAGCCTATACACTGAAGCTTTCTTT
v_call: TRBV18; d_call: -; clone_size: -; j_call: TRBJ1-2; cdr3_aa: CASSRTGSKDYGYTF; cdr3_nt: TGTGCCAGCTCTCGCACCGGGTCGAAGGACTATGGCTACACCTTC
v_call: TRBV24-1; d_call: -; clone_size: -; j_call: TRBJ2-2; cdr3_aa: CATSDDRPGIGELFF; cdr3_nt: TGTGCCACCAGTGATGACCGACCAGGGATCGGGGAGCTGTTTTTT
v_call: TRBV7-9; d_call: -; clone_size: -; j_call: TRBJ2-5; cdr3_aa: CASSPVSSETQYF; cdr3_nt: TGTGCCAGCAGCCCGGTTTCATCGGAGACCCAGTACTTC
v_call: TRBV10-3; d_call: TRBD1; clone_size: -; j_call: TRBJ2-7; cdr3_aa: CAISEGQGAIEQYF; cdr3_nt: TGTGCCATCAGTGAAGGACAGGGGGCCATTGAGCAGTACTTC
v_call: TRBV28; d_call: TRBD2; clone_size: -; j_call: TRBJ2-1; cdr3_aa: CASSLFPSGSVGNEQFF; cdr3_nt: TGTGCCAGCAGTTTATTCCCTAGCGGGAGTGTGGGGAATGAGCAGTTCTTC
v_call: TRBV3-1/TRBV3-2; d_call: TRBD1; clone_size: -; j_call: TRBJ1-5; cdr3_aa: CASSLGQDNQPQHF; cdr3_nt: TGTGCCAGCAGCCTCGGACAGGACAATCAGCCCCAGCATTTT
v_call: TRBV12-3/TRBV12-4; d_call: -; clone_size: once; j_call: TRBJ2-3; cdr3_aa: CASSLVADTQYF; cdr3_nt: TGTGCCAGCAGTTTAGTCGCAGATACGCAGTATTTT
v_call: TRBV7-9; d_call: -; clone_size: -; j_call: TRBJ2-1; cdr3_aa: CASSLGQVISDEQFF; cdr3_nt: TGTGCCAGCAGCTTAGGGCAGGTAATTAGTGATGAGCAGTTCTTC
v_call: TRBV13; d_call: TRBD1; clone_size: -; j_call: TRBJ1-3; cdr3_aa: CASSSRDRRSGNTIYF; cdr3_nt: TGTGCCAGCAGCTCCAGGGACAGACGTTCTGGAAACACCATATATTTT
v_call: TRBV7-2; d_call: TRBD2; clone_size: -; j_call: TRBJ2-7; cdr3_aa: CASSYQRGATYEQYF; cdr3_nt: TGTGCCAGCAGCTATCAGCGGGGGGCGACCTACGAGCAGTACTTC
v_call: TRBV3-1/TRBV3-2; d_call: -; clone_size: -; j_call: TRBJ2-3; cdr3_aa: CASSQRGRTDTQYF; cdr3_nt: TGTGCCAGCAGCCAAAGGGGCCGCACAGATACGCAGTATTTT
v_call: TRBV6-6; d_call: TRBD1; clone_size: -; j_call: TRBJ1-4; cdr3_aa: CASSRQGGNEKLFF; cdr3_nt: TGTGCCAGCAGTAGACAGGGGGGTAATGAAAAACTGTTTTTT
v_call: TRBV27; d_call: TRBD1; clone_size: -; j_call: TRBJ1-4; cdr3_aa: CASSPLTGEEKLFF; cdr3_nt: TGTGCCAGCAGTCCCCTGACAGGGGAGGAAAAACTGTTTTTT
v_call: TRBV28; d_call: TRBD1; clone_size: -; j_call: TRBJ1-3; cdr3_aa: CASSLSGTGGTGNTIYF; cdr3_nt: TGTGCCAGCAGTTTGTCTGGGACAGGGGGGACTGGAAACACCATATATTTT
v_call: TRBV9; d_call: -; clone_size: -; j_call: TRBJ1-5; cdr3_aa: CASSRDFSNQPQHF; cdr3_nt: TGTGCCAGCAGTCGGGACTTTAGCAATCAGCCCCAGCATTTT
v_call: TRBV6-1; d_call: -; clone_size: -; j_call: TRBJ1-2; cdr3_aa: CASSDRQTSGYGYTF; cdr3_nt: TGTGCCAGCAGTGATCGACAGACATCAGGCTATGGCTACACCTTC
v_call: TRBV6-5; d_call: -; clone_size: -; j_call: TRBJ2-7; cdr3_aa: CASSTGLTTEQYF; cdr3_nt: TGTGCCAGCAGTACAGGGCTCACTACCGAGCAGTACTTC
v_call: TRBV28; d_call: -; clone_size: -; j_call: TRBJ1-1; cdr3_aa: CASSLGGGMNTEAFF; cdr3_nt: TGTGCCAGCAGTCTCGGGGGGGGTATGAACACTGAAGCTTTCTTT
v_call: TRBV30; d_call: TRBD1; clone_size: -; j_call: TRBJ1-6; cdr3_aa: CAWSVKTGWSSYNSPLHF; cdr3_nt: TGTGCCTGGAGTGTAAAGACAGGGTGGAGCTCCTATAATTCACCCCTCCACTTT
v_call: TRBV2; d_call: -; clone_size: once; j_call: TRBJ1-1; cdr3_aa: CASRQNGNTEAFF; cdr3_nt: TGTGCCAGCAGACAGAACGGGAACACTGAAGCTTTCTTT
v_call: TRBV19; d_call: -; clone_size: -; j_call: TRBJ2-1; cdr3_aa: CASSVVQNGNEQFF; cdr3_nt: TGTGCCAGTAGTGTTGTTCAGAACGGGAATGAGCAGTTCTTC
v_call: TRBV10-3; d_call: -; clone_size: once; j_call: TRBJ1-3; cdr3_aa: CAINSPRQSGNTIYF; cdr3_nt: TGTGCCATCAATAGCCCTAGGCAAAGTGGAAACACCATATATTTT
v_call: TRBV3-1/TRBV3-2; d_call: -; clone_size: -; j_call: TRBJ1-6; cdr3_aa: CASSQGSGYSPLHF; cdr3_nt: TGTGCCAGCAGCCAAGGCTCAGGGTATTCACCCCTCCACTTT
v_call: TRBV10-3; d_call: TRBD2; clone_size: -; j_call: TRBJ2-3; cdr3_aa: CAIRDPGTSPTDTQYF; cdr3_nt: TGTGCCATCAGGGACCCCGGGACTAGCCCCACAGATACGCAGTATTTT
v_call: TRBV7-9; d_call: -; clone_size: -; j_call: TRBJ2-1; cdr3_aa: CASSGLLASSYNEQFF; cdr3_nt: TGTGCCAGCAGCGGGTTACTAGCCAGCTCCTACAATGAGCAGTTCTTC
v_call: TRBV7-3; d_call: -; clone_size: many; j_call: TRBJ2-3; cdr3_aa: CASSPGTAGDTQYF; cdr3_nt: TGTGCCAGCAGCCCCGGGACAGCGGGAGATACGCAGTATTTT
v_call: TRBV4-2; d_call: -; clone_size: -; j_call: TRBJ1-6; cdr3_aa: CASSQDSQGNSPLHF; cdr3_nt: TGTGCCAGCAGCCAAGACTCGCAGGGAAATTCACCCCTCCACTTT
v_call: TRBV30; d_call: TRBD1; clone_size: -; j_call: TRBJ2-5; cdr3_aa: CAWNRGQAGGETQYF; cdr3_nt: TGTGCCTGGAACAGGGGGCAGGCAGGTGGGGAGACCCAGTACTTC
v_call: TRBV18; d_call: -; clone_size: -; j_call: TRBJ2-3; cdr3_aa: CASSPALPGYTDTQYF; cdr3_nt: TGTGCCAGCTCACCTGCCCTACCAGGGTACACAGATACGCAGTATTTT
v_call: TRBV18; d_call: -; clone_size: -; j_call: TRBJ1-2; cdr3_aa: CASGDKRAQPRTNYGYTF; cdr3_nt: TGTGCCAGTGGGGACAAAAGGGCGCAACCCCGAACTAACTATGGCTACACCTTC
v_call: TRBV2; d_call: -; clone_size: -; j_call: TRBJ2-6; cdr3_aa: CASSEAWGRGVGANVLTF; cdr3_nt: TGTGCCAGCAGTGAAGCGTGGGGCAGGGGGGTTGGGGCCAACGTCCTGACTTTC
v_call: TRBV29-1; d_call: -; clone_size: -; j_call: TRBJ1-5; cdr3_aa: CSVLGDSNQPQHF; cdr3_nt: TGCAGCGTTTTAGGGGATAGCAATCAGCCCCAGCATTTT
v_call: TRBV27; d_call: -; clone_size: once; j_call: TRBJ2-3; cdr3_aa: CASSLSPPGLTDTQYF; cdr3_nt: TGTGCCAGCAGTTTAAGCCCGCCTGGGCTCACAGATACGCAGTATTTT
v_call: TRBV18; d_call: -; clone_size: -; j_call: TRBJ2-3; cdr3_aa: CASSPSSTDTQYF; cdr3_nt: TGTGCCAGCTCACCCAGTAGCACAGATACGCAGTATTTT
v_call: TRBV27; d_call: -; clone_size: -; j_call: TRBJ1-2; cdr3_aa: CASSLSPSGQFVGYTF; cdr3_nt: TGTGCCAGCAGTTTATCGCCCTCAGGACAGTTCGTCGGCTACACCTTC
v_call: TRBV19; d_call: -; clone_size: -; j_call: TRBJ2-7; cdr3_aa: CASAGRENEQYF; cdr3_nt: TGTGCTTCAGCGGGTCGGGAAAATGAGCAGTACTTC
v_call: TRBV6-1; d_call: -; clone_size: -; j_call: TRBJ1-5; cdr3_aa: CASSEGGRQPQHF; cdr3_nt: TGTGCCAGCAGTGAGGGGGGGCGTCAGCCCCAGCATTTT
v_call: TRBV19; d_call: -; clone_size: -; j_call: TRBJ1-2; cdr3_aa: CASSRRLYGYTF; cdr3_nt: TGTGCCAGTAGTCGCAGACTTTATGGCTACACCTTC